This T cell receptor beta chain was sequenced in a study of monozygotic twins with inflammatory bowel disease (dated by TCRdb to about 2019). Regarding the study in general: In total, about 28 monozygotic twin pairs made up the full study: 19 Danish pairs, all IBD-discordant, plus nine German pairs, of which four were IBD-concordant and five were IBD-discordant. The search for disease-associated traits relied mainly on comparing, within discordant pairs, IBD patients with their genetically identical healthy co-twins. Each individual had, on average, about 151 000 unique TCRalpha sequences and 181 000 unique TCRbeta sequences available for analysis. Broad study findings and their caveats: No single strong signal or clonotype linked to IBD turned up in the results, so the idea that one exists was not supported. Different T cell subtypes could not be distinguished in the analysis. Background noise and inter-individual variability may have been introduced into the repertoires by the differing immunosuppressive treatments among patients. Compared with healthy twins, IBD patients shared fewer clonotypes with other individuals, and the difference was most pronounced in patients with signs of disease activity. TCRbeta repertoire diversity, by inverse Simpson index, was decreased in IBD patients compared with their healthy co-twins. No difference in repertoire similarity was observed between concordant and discordant twins, possibly owing to limited statistical power.

Library generation was performed with 5' RACE. For each TCR library, 3,000 to 4,000 ng of total RNA was used. For each sample, cDNA synthesis with SMARTScribe reverse transcriptase was split into eight separate reactions. During cDNA synthesis, template switching was used to introduce unique molecular identifiers that contained a 6-nucleotide sample barcode. Amplification of TCRalpha and TCRbeta cDNA involved two nested PCRs of about 15 and 9 cycles, and each PCR was followed by bead purification. Before amplification, cDNA was treated with uracil DNA-glycosylase and purified using the QIAquick PCR purification kit. The second PCR added Illumina TruSeq-compatible adapters along with sample-specific barcodes. TapeStation and Qubit were used to check library quality and concentration, and about 5 ng of each library was pooled. Sequencing of the pooled libraries was done on an Illumina HiSeq2500 single-index Rapid Run using custom sequencing primers and 2 x 100 bp reads. The study's processing was this. UMI-based consensus assembly with MiGEC version 1.2.6 was used to correct PCR and sequencing errors. V(D)J alignment, clonotype assembly and CDR3 extraction were performed with MiXCR version 2.1.1. To normalise gene usage, clonotype sharing and MAIT/NKT TCR abundance, the analysis used the top 1000, 10 000 and 20 000 clonotypes per sample. After downsampling to 27 000 UMIs, diversity was calculated as the inverse Simpson index using the vegan R package. Paired Mann-Whitney U tests were applied to discordant twin pairs, and Benjamini-Hochberg correction was used for multiple testing. TCRdb reprocessed the reads and lists each CDR3 protein sequence as a single entry, with no DNA. Clone size and V and J calls follow TCRdb, not the original study. The table for this sample lists about 160,000 distinct CDR3 sequences. Approximately 3% of the sample is taken by the ten largest.

The CDR3 covers 12 residues, taking in both the cysteine and the phenylalanine. Nucleotide data are not available. From each donor, a roughly 2.3 ml peripheral blood sample was collected into PAXgene tubes and stored at -80 degrees C. Without any T cell sorting, total RNA was extracted from whole blood using the PAXgene blood miRNA kit on an automated QIAcube. Deep TCRalpha and TCRbeta repertoire profiling with unique molecular barcoding was performed on peripheral blood of monozygotic twin pairs concordant or discordant for inflammatory bowel disease. Smoking habits were recorded for all twin pairs, and each individual was classified as a current, former or never smoker. Regarding this clonotype: This clone's antigen is unknown.

The sequencing sample was made of blood. This receptor chain uses TRBV12-3 or TRBV12-4 and TRBJ2-1. The sequence derives from a human donor with ulcerative colitis or Crohn's disease, or a healthy co-twin of an affected twin (not recorded which). The CDR3: CASSSRADEQFF.